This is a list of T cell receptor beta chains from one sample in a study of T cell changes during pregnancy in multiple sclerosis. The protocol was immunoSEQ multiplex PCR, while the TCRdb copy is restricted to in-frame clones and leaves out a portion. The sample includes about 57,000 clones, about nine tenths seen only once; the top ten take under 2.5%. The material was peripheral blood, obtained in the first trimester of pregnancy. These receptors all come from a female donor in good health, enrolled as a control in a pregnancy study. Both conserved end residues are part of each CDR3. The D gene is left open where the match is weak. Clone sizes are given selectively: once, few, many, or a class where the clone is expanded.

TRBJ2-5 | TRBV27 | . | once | TGTGCCAGTAATGGGGGGGGGCTAGAGACCCAGTACTTC | CASNGGGLETQYF
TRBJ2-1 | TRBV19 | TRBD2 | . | TGTGCCAGTAGTCAGCCGGGACTAGAAGGTGATGAGCAGTTCTTC | CASSQPGLEGDEQFF
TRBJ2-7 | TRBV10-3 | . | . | TGTGCCATCAGGGCCCCCCTTTCCTACGAGCAGTACTTC | CAIRAPLSYEQYF
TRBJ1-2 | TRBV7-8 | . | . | TGTGCCAGCAGCCACCAAGGGGGTGGGAACTATGGCTACACCTTC | CASSHQGGGNYGYTF
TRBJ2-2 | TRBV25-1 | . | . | TGTGCCAGCAGTGAATTAACCGGGGACACCGGGGAGCTGTTTTTT | CASSELTGDTGELFF
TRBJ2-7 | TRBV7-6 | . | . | TGTGCCAGCAGCCCCAGGGGGGACTCAGTCTACGAGCAGTACTTC | CASSPRGDSVYEQYF
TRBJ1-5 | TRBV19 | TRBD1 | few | TGTGCCGCCCGGGAGGGGGCTCAGCCCCAGCATTTT | CAAREGAQPQHF
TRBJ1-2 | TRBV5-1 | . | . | TGCGCCAGCAGCTTGTTCCCCCCCTCGAGCCATGGCTACACCTTC | CASSLFPPSSHGYTF
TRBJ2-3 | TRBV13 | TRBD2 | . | TGTGCCAGCAGCCCCCAGGTAGTAGCGGGGGGGTTCTTTACCACAGATACGCAGTATTTT | CASSPQVVAGGFFTTDTQYF
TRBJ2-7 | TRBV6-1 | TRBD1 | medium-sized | TGTGCCAGCAGTGATCCTCGGACAGGGACCTACGAGCAGTACTTC | CASSDPRTGTYEQYF
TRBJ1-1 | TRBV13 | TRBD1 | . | TGTGCCAGCGGAACAGGGGGGGGCACTGAAGCTTTCTTT | CASGTGGGTEAFF
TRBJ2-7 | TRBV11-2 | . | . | TGTGCCAGCAGCTTAGACGCCGACCCCGGGTACGAGCAGTACTTC | CASSLDADPGYEQYF
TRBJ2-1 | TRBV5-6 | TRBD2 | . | TGTGCCAGCAGCTCCCGGGGAGCGGGAACCTACAATGAGCAGTTCTTC | CASSSRGAGTYNEQFF
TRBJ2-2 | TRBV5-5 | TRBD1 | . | TGTGCCAGCAGCTTGGGGCCAGGGGGTGTGACCGGGGAGCTGTTTTTT | CASSLGPGGVTGELFF
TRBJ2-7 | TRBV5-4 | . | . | TGTGCCAGCAGCGCCCAGGGGACCTACGAGCAGTACTTC | CASSAQGTYEQYF
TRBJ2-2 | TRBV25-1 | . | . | TGTGCCAGCAGTGGTCCGGGGGACACCGGGGAGCTGTTTTTT | CASSGPGDTGELFF
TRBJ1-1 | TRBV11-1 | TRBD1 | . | TGTGCCAGCAGCCGGGACAGGGTGAACACTGAAGCTTTCTTT | CASSRDRVNTEAFF
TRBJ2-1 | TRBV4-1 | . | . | TGCGCCAGCAGCCCCTTAACCATGGACTTCGACAATGAGCAGTTCTTC | CASSPLTMDFDNEQFF
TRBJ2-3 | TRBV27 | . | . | TGTGCCAGCCGTTTTGGGGCTCCTCCCACAGATACGCAGTATTTT | CASRFGAPPTDTQYF
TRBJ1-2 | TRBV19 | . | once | TGTGCCAGTAGTATCCCTTGGAGGGATGGCTACACCTTC | CASSIPWRDGYTF
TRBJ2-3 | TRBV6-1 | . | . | TGTGCCAGCAGTGCCGTCGGGGGTGCGCAGTATTTT | CASSAVGGAQYF
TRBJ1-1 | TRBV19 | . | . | TGTGCCAGTAGTATTGTTTGGGGGGGGCGTGCAAAGAGGACCGCTTTCTTT | CASSIVWGGRAKRTAFF
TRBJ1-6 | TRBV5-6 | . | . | TGTGCCAGCAGCCCTGACAGGTATAATTCACCCCTCCACTTT | CASSPDRYNSPLHF
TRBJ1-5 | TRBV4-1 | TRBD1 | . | TGCGCCAGCAGCCAAGATGGACAGGGCTTTCAGCCCCAGCATTTT | CASSQDGQGFQPQHF
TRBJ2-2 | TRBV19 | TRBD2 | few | TGTGCCAGTAGTATAGCGGGGGGATCCGGGGAGCTGTTTTTT | CASSIAGGSGELFF
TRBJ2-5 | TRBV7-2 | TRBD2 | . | TGTGCCAGCAGCTACATAGCGGGATCGGAGACCCAGTACTTC | CASSYIAGSETQYF
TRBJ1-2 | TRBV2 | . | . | TGTGCCAGCACCCCCGCCCGGGGTGCCGGAGGCTACACCTTC | CASTPARGAGGYTF